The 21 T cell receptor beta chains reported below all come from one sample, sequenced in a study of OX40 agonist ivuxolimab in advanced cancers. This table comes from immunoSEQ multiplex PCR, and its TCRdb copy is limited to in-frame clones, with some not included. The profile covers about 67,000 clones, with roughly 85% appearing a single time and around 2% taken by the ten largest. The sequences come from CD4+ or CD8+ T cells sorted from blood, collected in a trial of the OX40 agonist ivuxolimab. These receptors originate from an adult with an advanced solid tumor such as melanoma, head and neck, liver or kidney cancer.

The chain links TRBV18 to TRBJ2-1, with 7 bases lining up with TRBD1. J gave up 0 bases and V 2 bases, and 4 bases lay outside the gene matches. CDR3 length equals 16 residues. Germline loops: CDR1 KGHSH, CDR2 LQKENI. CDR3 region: CASSPTGASSYNEQFF. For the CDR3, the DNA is TGTGCCAGCTCACCAACAGGGGCCAGCTCCTACAATGAGCAGTTCTTC.

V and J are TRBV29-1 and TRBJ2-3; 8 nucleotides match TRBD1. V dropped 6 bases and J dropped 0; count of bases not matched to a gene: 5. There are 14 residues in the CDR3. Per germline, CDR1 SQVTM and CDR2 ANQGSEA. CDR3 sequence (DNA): TGCAGCGTGGCTAGGACAGGGAGCACAGATACGCAGTATTTT. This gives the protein CSVARTGSTDTQYF.

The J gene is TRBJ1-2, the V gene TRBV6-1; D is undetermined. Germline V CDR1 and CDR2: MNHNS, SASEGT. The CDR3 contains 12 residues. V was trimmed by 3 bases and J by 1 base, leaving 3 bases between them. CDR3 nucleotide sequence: TGTGCCAGCAGTGACAATAACTATGGCTACACCTTC. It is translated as CASSDNNYGYTF.

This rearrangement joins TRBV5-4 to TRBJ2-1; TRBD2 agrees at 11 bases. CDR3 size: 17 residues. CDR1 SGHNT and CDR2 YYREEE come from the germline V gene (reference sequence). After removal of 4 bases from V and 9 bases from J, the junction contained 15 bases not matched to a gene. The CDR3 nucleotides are TGTGCCAGCAGCCTCGGTACTAGCGGGGGCCCGTCGGGTGAGCAGTTCTTC. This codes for CASSLGTSGGPSGEQFF. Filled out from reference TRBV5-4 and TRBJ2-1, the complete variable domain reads ETGVTQSPTHLIKTRGQQVTLRCSSQSGHNTVSWYQQALGQGPQFIFQYYREEENGRGNFPPRFSGLQFPNYSSELNVNALELDDSALYLCASSLGTSGGPSGEQFFGPGTRLTVL.

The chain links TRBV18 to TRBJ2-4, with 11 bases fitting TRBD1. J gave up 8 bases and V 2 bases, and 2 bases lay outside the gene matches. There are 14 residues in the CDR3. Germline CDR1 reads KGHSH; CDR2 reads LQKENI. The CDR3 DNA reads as TGTGCCAGCTCACCAGGGACAGGGGGGGACATTCAGTACTTC. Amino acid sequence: CASSPGTGGDIQYF.

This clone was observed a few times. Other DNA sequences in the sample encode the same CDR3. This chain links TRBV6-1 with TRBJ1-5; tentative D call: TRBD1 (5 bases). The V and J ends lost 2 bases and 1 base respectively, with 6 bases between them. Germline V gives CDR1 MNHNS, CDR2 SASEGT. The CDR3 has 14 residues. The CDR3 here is CASSERDSNQPQHF. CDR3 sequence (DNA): TGTGCCAGCAGTGAACGGGACAGCAATCAGCCCCAGCATTTT.

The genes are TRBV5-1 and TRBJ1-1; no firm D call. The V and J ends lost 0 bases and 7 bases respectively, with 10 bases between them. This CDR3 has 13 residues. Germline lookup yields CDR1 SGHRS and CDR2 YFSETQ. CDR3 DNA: TGCGCCAGCAGCTTGGGACAACCCGGTGAAGCTTTCTTT. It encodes CASSLGQPGEAFF.

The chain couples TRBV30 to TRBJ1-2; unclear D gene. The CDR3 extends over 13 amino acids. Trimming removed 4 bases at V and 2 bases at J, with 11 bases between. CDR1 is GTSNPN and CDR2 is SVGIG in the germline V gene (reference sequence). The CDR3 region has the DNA TGTGCCTGGAATGCAGGACCAAACTATGGCTACACCTTC. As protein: CAWNAGPNYGYTF.

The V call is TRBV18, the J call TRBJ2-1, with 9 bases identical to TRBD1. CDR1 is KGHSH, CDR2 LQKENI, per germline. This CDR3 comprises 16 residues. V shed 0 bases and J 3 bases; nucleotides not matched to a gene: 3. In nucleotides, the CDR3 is TGTGCCAGCTCACCACCTGGACAGGGGAACTACAATGAGCAGTTCTTC. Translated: CASSPPGQGNYNEQFF. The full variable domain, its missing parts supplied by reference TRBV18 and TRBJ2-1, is NAGVMQNPRHLVRRRGQEARLRCSPMKGHSHVYWYRQLPEEGLKFMVYLQKENIIDESGMPKERFSAEFPKEGPSILRIQQVVRGDSAAYFCASSPPGQGNYNEQFFGPGTRLTVL.

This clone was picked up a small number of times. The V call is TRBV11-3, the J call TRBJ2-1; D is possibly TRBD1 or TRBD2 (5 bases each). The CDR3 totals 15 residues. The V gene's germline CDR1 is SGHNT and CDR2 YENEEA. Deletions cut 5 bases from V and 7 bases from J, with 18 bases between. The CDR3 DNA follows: TGTGCCAGCAGCATCTCGGGACGGGGTCGTAATGAGCAGTTCTTC. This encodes CASSISGRGRNEQFF.

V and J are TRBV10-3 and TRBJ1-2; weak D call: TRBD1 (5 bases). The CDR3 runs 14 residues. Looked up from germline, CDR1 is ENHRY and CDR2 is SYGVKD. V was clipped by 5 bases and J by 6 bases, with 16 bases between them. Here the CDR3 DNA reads TGTGCCATCAGTCAATCGACGGGACTTGATGGCTACACCTTC. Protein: CAISQSTGLDGYTF.

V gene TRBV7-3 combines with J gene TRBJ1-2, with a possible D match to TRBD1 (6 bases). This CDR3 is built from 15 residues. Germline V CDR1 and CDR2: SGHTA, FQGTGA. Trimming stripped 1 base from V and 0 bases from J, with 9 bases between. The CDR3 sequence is CASSLMPGANYGYTF. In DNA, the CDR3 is TGTGCCAGCAGCTTAATGCCAGGGGCTAACTATGGCTACACCTTC.

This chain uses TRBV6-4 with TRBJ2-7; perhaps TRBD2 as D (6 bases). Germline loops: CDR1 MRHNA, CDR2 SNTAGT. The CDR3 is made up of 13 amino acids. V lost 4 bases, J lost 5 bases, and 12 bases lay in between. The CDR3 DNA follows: TGTGCCAGCAGTGTGTTACCGGGAGACGAGCAGTACTTC. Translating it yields CASSVLPGDEQYF.

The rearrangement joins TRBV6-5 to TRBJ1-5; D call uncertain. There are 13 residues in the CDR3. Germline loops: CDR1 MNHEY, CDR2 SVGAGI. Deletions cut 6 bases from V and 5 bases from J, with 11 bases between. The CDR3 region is CASSRGWYQPQHF. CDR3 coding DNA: TGTGCCAGCAGCCGAGGGTGGTATCAGCCCCAGCATTTT.

In nucleotides, the CDR3 is TGCGCCAGCAGCTTACGAGGCAGCAACTACGAGCAGTACTTC. This translates into CASSLRGSNYEQYF. This chain links TRBV5-1 with TRBJ2-7; D is uncertain. The germline gives CDR1 SGHRS, CDR2 YFSETQ. The germline V and J ends were trimmed by 2 bases and 3 bases, with 12 bases remaining between them. This CDR3 is built from 14 residues.

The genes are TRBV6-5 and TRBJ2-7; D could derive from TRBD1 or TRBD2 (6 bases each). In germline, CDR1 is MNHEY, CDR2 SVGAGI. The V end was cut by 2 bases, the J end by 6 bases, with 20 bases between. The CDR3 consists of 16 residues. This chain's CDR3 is CASSYRGPTPSTEQYF. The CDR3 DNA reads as TGTGCCAGCAGTTACCGGGGGCCCACCCCCTCTACCGAGCAGTACTTC.

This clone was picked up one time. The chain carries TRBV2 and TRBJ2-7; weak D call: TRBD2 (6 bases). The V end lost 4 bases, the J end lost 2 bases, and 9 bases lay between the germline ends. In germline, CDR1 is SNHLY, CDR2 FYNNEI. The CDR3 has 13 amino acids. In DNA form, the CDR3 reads TGTGCCAGCAGTGTGCCGGGAGCCTACGAGCAGTACTTC. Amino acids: CASSVPGAYEQYF.

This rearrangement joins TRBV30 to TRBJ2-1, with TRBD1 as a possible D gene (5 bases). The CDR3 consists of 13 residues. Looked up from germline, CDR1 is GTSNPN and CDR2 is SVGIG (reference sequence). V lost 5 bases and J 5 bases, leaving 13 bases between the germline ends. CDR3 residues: CAWLGEAHNEQFF. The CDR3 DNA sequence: TGTGCCTGGTTAGGGGAAGCCCACAATGAGCAGTTCTTC.

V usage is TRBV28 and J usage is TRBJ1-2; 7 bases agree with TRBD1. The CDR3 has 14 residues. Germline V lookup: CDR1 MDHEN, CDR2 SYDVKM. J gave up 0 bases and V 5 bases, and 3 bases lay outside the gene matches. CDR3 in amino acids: CASSGGQANYGYTF. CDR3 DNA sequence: TGTGCCAGCAGTGGCGGACAGGCTAACTATGGCTACACCTTC.

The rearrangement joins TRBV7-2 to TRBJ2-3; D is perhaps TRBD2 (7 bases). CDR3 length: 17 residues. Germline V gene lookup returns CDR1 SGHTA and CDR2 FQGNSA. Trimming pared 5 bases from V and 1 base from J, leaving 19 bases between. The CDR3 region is CASSPSRGASGTDTQYF. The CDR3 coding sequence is TGTGCCAGCAGCCCCTCCCGGGGGGCCTCTGGCACAGATACGCAGTATTTT.

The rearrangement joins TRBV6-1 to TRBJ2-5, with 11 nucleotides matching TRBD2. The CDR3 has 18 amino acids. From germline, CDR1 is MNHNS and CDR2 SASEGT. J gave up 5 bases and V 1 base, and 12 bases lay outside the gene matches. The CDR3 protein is CASSEGMNSGGAGETQYF. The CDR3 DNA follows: TGTGCCAGCAGTGAAGGGATGAATAGCGGGGGGGCCGGGGAGACCCAGTACTTC.